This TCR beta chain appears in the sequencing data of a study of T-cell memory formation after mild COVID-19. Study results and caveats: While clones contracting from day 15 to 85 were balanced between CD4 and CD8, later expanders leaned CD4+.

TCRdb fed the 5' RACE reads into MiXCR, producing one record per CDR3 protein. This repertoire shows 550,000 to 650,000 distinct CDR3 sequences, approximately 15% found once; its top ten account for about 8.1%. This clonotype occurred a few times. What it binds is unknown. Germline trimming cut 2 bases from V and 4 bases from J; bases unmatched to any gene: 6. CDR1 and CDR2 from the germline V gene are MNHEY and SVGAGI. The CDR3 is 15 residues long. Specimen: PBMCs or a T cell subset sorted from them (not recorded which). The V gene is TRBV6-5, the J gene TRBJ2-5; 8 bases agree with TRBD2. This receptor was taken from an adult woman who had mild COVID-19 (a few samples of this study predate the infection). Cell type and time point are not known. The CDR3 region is CASSYVSGGAETQYF. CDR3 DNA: TGTGCCAGCAGTTACGTGAGCGGGGGAGCAGAGACCCAGTACTTC.